A selection of T cell receptor beta chains follows, all from one sample in a study of T-cell reconstitution after alpha-beta-depleted transplantation in children. TCRdb analysed the PCR reads with MiXCR anew, one entry per CDR3 protein. Altogether 600,000 to 700,000 distinct CDR3 sequences are present, over 10% being singletons, with the ten largest covering roughly 0.77%. Sample: PBMCs, taken before TCRalphabeta/CD19-depleted stem cell transplant. The receptors derive from a girl aged 2 to 9 with congenital amegakaryocytic thrombocytopenia, due to receive a stem cell transplant. Each CDR3 is given without its conserved first and last residue. The listing skips clone size in some rows; elsewhere it reads once, few, many or a size class.

many	TRBV12-3/TRBV12-4	12	ASSLGLAGGTQY
many	TRBV29-1	10	SVGGDSYGYT
many	TRBV20-1	11	SAGGTGHNEQF
few	TRBV11-1	18	ASSLVDPGRWGPLSYEQY
few	TRBV7-2	11	ASSRFSEDTQY
few	TRBV5-1	12	ASSSGGLAREQF
.	TRBV12-3/TRBV12-4	14	ASSFLKRRGTGELF
.	TRBV7-9	13	ASSFRTGERDTQY
.	TRBV4-2	13	ASSQEFGAALEAF
.	TRBV20-1	13	SARDSSPLGWEQF
many	TRBV12-3/TRBV12-4	12	ASSLVGRENEQF
.	TRBV7-9	14	ASSTWTSGSHNEQF
.	TRBV20-1	14	SARATAYLGYYEQY
.	TRBV12-3/TRBV12-4	12	ASSSTGGVNEQF
few	TRBV7-9	15	ASSLFTGRGGQETQY
many	TRBV12-3/TRBV12-4	13	ASSFGLFSYNEQF
.	TRBV27	13	ASSPGSGGFYEQY
many	TRBV30	13	AWSVLSGVSYEQY
.	TRBV12-3/TRBV12-4	9	ASSSRGKLF
few	TRBV20-1	15	SARDLRASGGTYEQY
.	TRBV5-1	14	ASSLTSGSAPYEQY
.	TRBV5-1	13	ASSLEAGGRETQY
many	TRBV15	14	ATRPLSGTRNNEQF
few	TRBV30	12	AWSPGTSQGTQY
few	TRBV19	13	ASNRGGPRRGEQF